These 11 T cell receptor beta chains were all obtained from the same sample, sequenced in a study of T-cell reconstitution after alpha-beta-depleted transplantation in children. As it was prepared, the TCRbeta library received unique molecular identifiers. TCRdb called the PCR reads again in MiXCR, with one record for every CDR3 protein. The sample lists some 830,000 distinct CDR3 sequences, approximately 15% seen once, with around 4.5% in the top ten. This specimen was PBMCs, mostly from graft donor cells, taken 360 days after TCRalphabeta/CD19-depleted stem cell transplant. These receptors all stem from a male patient under 18 who had a stem cell transplant for acute lymphoblastic leukemia, so the T cells may come from the graft donor.

V usage is TRBV5-1 and J usage is TRBJ1-1; perhaps TRBD1 as D (6 bases). Germline V gene sequence: CDR1 SGHRS, CDR2 YFSETQ. This CDR3 is built from 17 residues. Trimming removed 3 bases from V and 3 bases from J, with 21 bases in between. CDR3: CASSSKPQGRGDTEAFF. In DNA, the CDR3 is TGCGCCAGCAGCTCCAAGCCGCAGGGGCGTGGGGACACTGAAGCTTTCTTT.

The chain uses TRBV2 and TRBJ1-5; perhaps TRBD1 as D (5 bases). The V gene's germline CDR1 is SNHLY and CDR2 FYNNEI. V shed 8 bases and J shed 6 bases, with 17 bases lying between them. The CDR3 is 14 amino acids. The CDR3 reads CASRRYQGGQPQHF. CDR3 DNA sequence: TGTGCCAGCCGACGGTATCAGGGAGGTCAGCCCCAGCATTTT.

The count of this clonotype is one. This chain connects TRBV2 to TRBJ2-5; the match to TRBD2 covers 9 bases. Trimming removed 11 bases from V and 5 bases from J; junction bases left unmatched: 21. Germline CDR1 and CDR2: SNHLY and FYNNEI. The CDR3 has 17 amino acids. CDR3 bases: TGTGCCTGCTGCACTCAGAAGCGGGAGGAGGGGTGGGAGACCCAGTACTTC. Its protein product is CACCTQKREEGWETQYF.

This rearrangement joins TRBV20-1 to TRBJ2-1; D is possibly TRBD1 or TRBD2 (6 bases each). CDR1 and CDR2 (germline): DFQATT, SNEGSKA (reference sequence). V shed 5 bases and J shed 6 bases, with 8 bases lying between them. CDR3 length equals 11 residues. CDR3 amino acids: CSAGGGNEQFF. The CDR3 DNA sequence: TGCAGTGCTGGAGGGGGCAATGAGCAGTTCTTC.

This clonotype turned up a few times. V is TRBV5-1 and J is TRBJ2-5; tentatively, D is TRBD1 or TRBD2 (6 bases each). Germline loops: CDR1 SGHRS, CDR2 YFSETQ. Trimming took off 0 bases at V and 4 bases at J, with 16 bases between the two ends. The CDR3 is 16 amino acids. CDR3 sequence: CASSLVGGIGGETQYF. The CDR3 coding sequence is TGCGCCAGCAGCTTGGTTGGGGGCATCGGGGGAGAGACCCAGTACTTC.

The chain employs TRBV5-1 and TRBJ2-1; 13 bases are a match to TRBD2. The germline CDR1 and CDR2 sequences are SGHRS and YFSETQ. Unmatched junction bases numbered 8, after V lost 4 bases and J lost 4 bases. The CDR3 length is 17 residues. As DNA, the CDR3 is TGCGCCAGCAGCGGATACCTACTAGCGGGAGGGTACAATGAGCAGTTCTTC. This sequence encodes CASSGYLLAGGYNEQFF.

This clonotype was recorded a few times. CDR3 residues: CASSPTVRRYEQFF. CDR3 nucleotides: TGTGCCAGCAGTCCGACTGTGCGGCGTTATGAGCAGTTCTTC. This chain uses TRBV12-3 or TRBV12-4 with TRBJ2-1; no firm D call. This CDR3 is 14 amino acids long. Trimming removed 5 bases from V and 8 bases from J, with 16 bases in between.

This clonotype has a handful of counts. The gene calls are TRBV5-1 and TRBJ2-1, with TRBD1 identical over 12 bases. The ends lost 3 bases at V and 7 bases at J; junction bases unmatched: 11. Germline V gene data show CDR1 as SGHRS and CDR2 as YFSETQ. The CDR3 runs 17 residues. The CDR3: CASSYLGTGGAENEQFF. CDR3 nucleotides: TGCGCCAGCAGCTACCTCGGGACAGGGGGCGCGGAAAATGAGCAGTTCTTC.

The V and J genes are TRBV9 and TRBJ1-5; D unresolved. CDR1 is SGDLS and CDR2 is YYNGEE in the germline V gene. This CDR3 has 15 residues. Deletions cut 0 bases from V and 0 bases from J, with 7 bases between. The CDR3 DNA follows: TGTGCCAGCAGCGTAGAAGGGTATAGCAATCAGCCCCAGCATTTT. Its protein is CASSVEGYSNQPQHF.

The chain has TRBV20-1 and TRBJ2-3; TRBD2 matches 9 bases. In germline, CDR1 is DFQATT, CDR2 SNEGSKA (reference sequence). V shed 3 bases, J shed 0 bases, and the junction held 10 bases outside the gene matches. The CDR3 contains 17 residues. The chain's CDR3 is CSARSGTSLTSTDTQYF. The CDR3 nucleotides are TGCAGTGCTAGGTCCGGGACTAGCCTTACAAGCACAGATACGCAGTATTTT.

The chain combines TRBV7-3 with TRBJ2-2; possibly TRBD2 for D (5 bases). This CDR3 is 14 amino acids long. CDR1 is SGHTA and CDR2 is FQGTGA in the germline V gene. V was cut by 5 bases and J by 5 bases, with 12 bases left in between. CDR3 sequence (DNA): TGTGCCAGCAGCCCCGGACTGGGGACCGGGGAGCTGTTTTTT. The encoded protein is CASSPGLGTGELFF.